The rows below give T cell receptor beta chains drawn from one sample of a study of blood T cell repertoires in COVID-19. The data were produced by immunoSEQ multiplex PCR, yet TCRdb's version contains in-frame clones alone and is incomplete. The sample gives about 140,000 clones, around nine tenths of which show up once; 1.5% to 1.9% is in the top ten. The sequenced sample consisted of peripheral blood. The receptors were gathered from a woman between 55 and 75 years old with acute or convalescent COVID-19. Both conserved end residues are part of each CDR3. The D gene is left open where the match is weak. Some rows mark clone size as missing; the rest say once, few, many or name a class of expanded clone.

TRBV7-9,-,TRBJ2-2,-,CASSGAGRNTGELFF,TGTGCCAGCAGCGGGGCGGGGCGGAACACCGGGGAGCTGTTTTTT
TRBV6-6,-,TRBJ1-4,TRBD1,CASSYGQGSTNEKLFF,TGTGCCAGCAGTTACGGACAGGGATCAACTAATGAAAAACTGTTTTTT
TRBV28,-,TRBJ2-3,TRBD2,CASSPATSGVTDTQYF,TGTGCCAGCAGTCCTGCTACTAGCGGGGTCACAGATACGCAGTATTTT
TRBV28,-,TRBJ1-1,TRBD1,CASSDTGGGKTEAFF,TGTGCCAGCAGTGATACAGGGGGTGGAAAAACTGAAGCTTTCTTT
TRBV11-3,once,TRBJ2-1,TRBD2,CASSPLAGGPSFF,TGTGCCAGCAGCCCACTAGCGGGGGGGCCTTCGTTCTTC
TRBV3-1/TRBV3-2,-,TRBJ2-7,TRBD1,CASSQLQGQGAYEQYF,TGTGCCAGCAGCCAACTTCAGGGACAGGGGGCCTACGAGCAGTACTTC
TRBV3-1/TRBV3-2,few,TRBJ1-6,-,CASSQVSGNSPLHF,TGTGCCAGCAGCCAAGTTAGCGGGAATTCACCCCTCCACTTT
TRBV28,-,TRBJ1-2,-,CASSNTGYGYTF,TGTGCCAGCAGTAATACAGGGTATGGCTACACCTTC
TRBV6-5,-,TRBJ2-3,-,CATRGSGTDTQYF,TGTGCCACCCGGGGGTCTGGCACAGATACGCAGTATTTT
TRBV29-1,-,TRBJ1-4,-,CSAHRGWGNEKLFF,TGCAGCGCCCACCGGGGGTGGGGTAATGAAAAACTGTTTTTT
TRBV7-9,-,TRBJ1-2,TRBD1,CASSLKGTGAYGYTF,TGTGCCAGCAGCTTAAAAGGGACAGGGGCATATGGCTACACCTTC
TRBV25-1,few,TRBJ2-2,-,CASSEVGRGHPGELFF,TGTGCCAGCAGTGAGGTGGGGCGGGGTCATCCCGGGGAGCTGTTTTTT
TRBV7-9,-,TRBJ2-3,TRBD2,CASSFLGLAGGPDTQYF,TGTGCCAGCAGCTTCCTAGGACTAGCGGGTGGCCCAGATACGCAGTATTTT
TRBV7-2,-,TRBJ2-1,TRBD2,CASSLTSGPPGNEQFF,TGTGCCAGCAGCTTGACTAGCGGGCCCCCCGGGAATGAGCAGTTCTTC
TRBV5-1,-,TRBJ1-6,-,CASSFLNSPLHF,TGCGCCAGCAGCTTCTTGAATTCACCCCTCCACTTT
TRBV7-2,-,TRBJ2-7,-,CASSLQGYPYEQYF,TGTGCCAGCAGCTTGCAGGGATACCCCTACGAGCAGTACTTC
TRBV19,-,TRBJ1-1,-,CASTRDNGPEAFF,TGTGCCAGTACTAGGGACAACGGGCCTGAAGCTTTCTTT
TRBV19,-,TRBJ2-1,-,CASRIQGTHYNEQFF,TGTGCCAGTAGAATCCAGGGGACCCACTACAATGAGCAGTTCTTC
TRBV7-3,-,TRBJ1-1,-,CASSLDMDTEAFF,TGTGCCAGCAGCTTAGACATGGACACTGAAGCTTTCTTT
TRBV28,-,TRBJ2-7,-,CASRPGTPSSYEQYF,TGTGCCAGCAGGCCCGGGACACCGAGCTCCTACGAGCAGTACTTC
TRBV5-1,-,TRBJ1-2,-,CASSLGNTGNYGYTF,TGCGCCAGCAGCTTGGGGAATACAGGGAACTATGGCTACACCTTC
TRBV5-1,-,TRBJ2-7,TRBD1,CASSRGQGRYEQYF,TGCGCCAGCAGCAGGGGACAGGGGCGTTACGAGCAGTACTTC
TRBV5-6,-,TRBJ1-4,TRBD1,CASSLTTGGPGTNEKLFF,TGTGCCAGCAGCTTGACGACAGGGGGCCCGGGGACTAATGAAAAACTGTTTTTT
TRBV28,-,TRBJ1-5,-,CASSLPGEGQPQHF,TGTGCCAGCAGCCTCCCAGGGGAGGGTCAGCCCCAGCATTTT
TRBV2,-,TRBJ1-5,-,CASSGQMDQPQHF,TGTGCCAGCAGTGGGCAGATGGATCAGCCCCAGCATTTT
TRBV7-3,-,TRBJ2-3,TRBD2,CASSSLAGALTDTQYF,TGTGCCAGCAGCTCGTTAGCGGGGGCCCTCACAGATACGCAGTATTTT
TRBV9,-,TRBJ2-3,TRBD2,CASSVVTSDQVTQYF,TGTGCCAGCAGCGTAGTAACTAGCGACCAGGTTACGCAGTATTTT
TRBV28,once,TRBJ1-5,-,CASIEATGTQSHQPQHF,TGTGCCAGCATCGAGGCCACCGGGACACAATCTCATCAGCCCCAGCATTTT
TRBV11-2,-,TRBJ1-6,-,CASSLDYSPLHF,TGTGCCAGCAGCTTAGACTATTCACCCCTCCACTTT
TRBV7-2,-,TRBJ1-2,-,CASSLGGTRGIPF,TGTGCCAGCAGCTTAGGGGGGACAAGGGGGATTCCCTTC
TRBV11-3,-,TRBJ2-3,TRBD1,CASSLSAGTGALTQYF,TGTGCCAGCAGCTTATCCGCCGGGACAGGTGCCCTTACGCAGTATTTT
TRBV30,-,TRBJ1-1,-,CAEARNTEAFF,TGTGCGGAGGCAAGGAACACTGAAGCTTTCTTT
TRBV19,-,TRBJ2-5,-,CASRGALEETQYF,TGTGCCAGTAGGGGGGCGCTTGAAGAGACCCAGTACTTC
TRBV28,-,TRBJ1-2,-,CASRPGQNYGYTF,TGTGCCAGCAGACCTGGACAGAACTATGGCTACACCTTC
TRBV19,once,TRBJ2-3,-,CASSITRYASTDTQYF,TGTGCCAGTAGTATCACCAGGTACGCTAGCACAGATACGCAGTATTTT
TRBV4-1,-,TRBJ1-4,-,CASSQRDQVRGGEKLFF,TGCGCCAGCAGCCAAAGGGATCAGGTTCGGGGTGGTGAAAAACTGTTTTTT
TRBV14,-,TRBJ2-3,TRBD2,CASSPGLATDTQYF,TGTGCCAGCAGCCCGGGACTAGCAACAGATACGCAGTATTTT
TRBV6-5,-,TRBJ1-5,-,CASSYNRDPTVRPQHF,TGTGCCAGCAGTTACAACAGGGACCCCACGGTTAGGCCCCAGCATTTT
TRBV7-6,-,TRBJ1-1,-,CASSGGDEAFF,TGTGCCAGCAGCGGGGGGGACGAAGCTTTCTTT
TRBV9,-,TRBJ2-1,-,CASSVGPRGTDNEQFF,TGTGCCAGCAGCGTAGGCCCGCGCGGGACAGACAATGAGCAGTTCTTC